The T cell receptor (beta chain) under discussion was sequenced for a study of shared clonotypes between healthy human individuals. Germline V gives CDR1 MDHEN, CDR2 SYDVKM. This CDR3 spans 14 amino acids. Assay: immunoSEQ multiplex PCR; the TCRdb copy retains only in-frame clones and omits some. The sample has millions of clones; over 85% are singletons. This receptor was taken from a man younger than 30 in good health. The J gene is TRBJ2-5, the V gene TRBV28; D is undetermined. The J call may be incorrect, as the DNA end agrees better with TRBJ2-7. Material for sequencing was naive CD4+ T cells sorted from blood. The subset here: CD45RA+ positively selected. CDR3: CASSLNSRGLEQYF. The DNA of the CDR3 is TGTGCCAGCAGTTTAAACAGTAGAGGCCTCGAGCAGTACTTC.